The entry below gives a single TCR beta chain sequence along with its context. Its cognate antigen has yet to be identified. Base qualities are not provided; no much larger clone lies one nucleotide away. These data come from a study of blood T cell repertoires in COVID-19 (dated by TCRdb to between 2020 and 2021). Regarding the research as a whole: Collaborator samples came from the United States, Italy and Spain and covered acute and convalescent phases of COVID-19. Where available, HLA class I and class II types were obtained from metadata supplied by the sample provider rather than from assay-based typing. The repertoires were made available in a free public database intended to serve as a resource for research on the immune response to SARS-CoV-2. The samples were drawn from the first 160 participants of the ongoing ImmuneRACE study and from some 1,300 subjects provided by 6 global collaborators. The material from the prospective study consisted of cDNA or gDNA derived from T cells, B-cell-depleted T cells, or PBMCs. The sample metadata nearly always contained a de-identified subject ID, COVID-19 status, age in years and sex. The dataset comprised deeply sampled blood TCRbeta repertoires from subjects exposed to, actively infected with, or recovered from COVID-19. Overall study results and their limits: The amount of clinical and demographic metadata varied by source and participant and was provided uncurated.

TCRbeta CDR3 regions were amplified from genomic DNA using the immunoSEQ Assay, a bias-controlled multiplex PCR. On the authors' methods: Nucleated cell counts per sample were estimated from amplification of reference gene primers within the assay. To quantify the absolute abundance of each unique TCRbeta CDR3 rearrangement, sequence reads were collapsed and filtered. For each sample, productive Simpson clonality was calculated as the square root of Simpson's diversity index across productive rearrangements. TCRdb provides this immuneACCESS table in a form limited to in-frame rearrangements. Some clones are lacking; in checked studies, under half of them reflect an unresolved V gene, and why the rest are absent is not known. V and J calls and clone size come straight from that table; D and trimming were deduced from the DNA. The sample contains 310,000 or so clones, approximately 90% of them found a single time. The ten largest clones capture roughly a tenth of the sample.

At the junction V is shortened by 5 bases and J by 6 bases; bases outside the gene matches: 9. From cysteine to phenylalanine, the CDR3 is 15 amino acids long. CDR3 DNA is the only sequence kept; it has 45 bases, read in frame from the first base. The germline V gene (reference sequence) supplies CDR1 LNHDA and CDR2 SQIVND. One collaborating source in Seattle enrolled patients during active infection and followed them longitudinally through the course of disease. Each collaborating institution followed its own protocols to collect whole blood in K2EDTA tubes. For TCRbeta analysis, collaborator samples were shipped as frozen whole blood, as isolated PBMCs, or as DNA extracted from either sample type.

This chain is built from TRBV19 and TRBJ1-2; 10 middle bases align to TRBD1. Material: peripheral blood. The receptor was isolated from a man under 40 with COVID-19, enrolled during active disease. DNA sequence: TGTGCCAGTAGTGTTTATTCCGGGACAGGGGATGGCTACACCTTC. This yields the protein CASSVYSGTGDGYTF.